These 29 T cell receptor beta chains were sequenced from one sample in a study of blood T cells in healthy people across ages. Together with a sample-barcoded 5' primer, a J-beta primer mix was included in a second PCR lasting 7 to 11 cycles. TCRdb processed the 5' RACE reads anew with MiXCR; each CDR3 protein has one entry. Altogether around 970,000 distinct CDR3 sequences are present, just over 50% being singletons, with the ten largest covering 20% to 25%. Input material: blood. These TCRs come from a woman aged 60-75 years in good health.

The V call is TRBV9, the J call TRBJ2-3, with TRBD1 as a possible D gene (5 bases). The CDR3 loop spans 14 amino acids. Germline assignment: CDR1 SGDLS and CDR2 YYNGEE. The V and J ends lost 0 bases and 4 bases respectively, with 9 bases between them. In DNA form, the CDR3 reads TGTGCCAGCAGCGTAGGGGCAGGGTCAGATACGCAGTATTTT. Translating gives CASSVGAGSDTQYF.

The genes are TRBV20-1 and TRBJ1-2; 9 positions agree with TRBD1. Germline-derived CDR1 and CDR2 are DFQATT and SNEGSKA (reference sequence). This CDR3 has 13 amino acids. After removal of 5 bases from V and 1 base from J, the junction contained 2 bases not matched to a gene. CDR3 residues: CSAWGQGNYGYTF. The CDR3 DNA reads TGCAGTGCTTGGGGACAGGGTAACTATGGCTACACCTTC.

A few counts support this clonotype. V and J are TRBV5-4 and TRBJ2-7, with 7 bases aligning to TRBD2. The CDR3 contains 15 residues. The germline V gene has CDR1 SGHNT and CDR2 YYREEE (reference sequence). The V gene end was trimmed by 0 bases and the J gene end by 2 bases; junction bases not matched to a gene: 5. The CDR3 loop is CASSLVASGAYEQYF. The CDR3 coding sequence is TGTGCCAGCAGCTTGGTGGCTAGCGGAGCCTACGAGCAGTACTTC.

There are a few counts of this clonotype. The rearrangement uses TRBV10-3 and TRBJ2-1; unclear D gene. This CDR3 is built from 15 residues. CDR1 ENHRY and CDR2 SYGVKD come from the germline V gene. Trimming removed 0 bases from V and 5 bases from J, with 11 bases in between. CDR3 DNA sequence: TGTGCCATCAGTGAGTCGGCTATACGAAACAATGAGCAGTTCTTC. Translating it yields CAISESAIRNNEQFF.

V gene TRBV11-2 combines with J gene TRBJ2-5; TRBD2 might be the D (5 bases). The germline V gene has CDR1 SGHAT and CDR2 FQNNGV. The CDR3 is 16 amino acids. Trimming removed 1 base from V and 11 bases from J, with 23 bases in between. CDR3 residues: CASSLVGSGPGGTQYF. As DNA, the CDR3 is TGTGCCAGCAGCTTAGTGGGCTCTGGGCCAGGAGGTACGCAGTACTTC.

This clonotype has more than one count but fewer than ten. This may arise from a read error, as a much more abundant clone is one base away. V and J are TRBV29-1 and TRBJ2-3; tentatively, D is TRBD2 (5 bases). CDR1 and CDR2 from the germline V gene are SQVTM and ANQGSEA. This CDR3 has 13 residues. Trimming left V 4 bases short and J 4 bases short, with 12 bases between. CDR3 nucleotides: TGCAGCGTTGCGGAGGTCTCGGCAGATACGCAGTATTTT. Amino acid sequence: CSVAEVSADTQYF.

This clonotype was counted between two and nine times. This chain links TRBV10-3 with TRBJ1-5, with TRBD1 matching over 7 bases. The germline gives CDR1 ENHRY, CDR2 SYGVKD. The CDR3 consists of 15 residues. The V gene end was trimmed by 5 bases and the J gene end by 5 bases; junction bases not matched to a gene: 9. CDR3 coding DNA: TGTGCCATCAGTCCCAGGGGGGAGGAAGATCAGCCCCAGCATTTT. Amino acids: CAISPRGEEDQPQHF.

This rearrangement joins TRBV20-1 to TRBJ2-7; perhaps TRBD1 as D (5 bases). The germline CDR1 and CDR2 sequences are DFQATT and SNEGSKA (reference sequence). Trimming shortened V by 6 bases and J by 4 bases, and 19 bases separated the two germline ends. The CDR3 extends over 14 amino acids. The CDR3 reads CSAKRPGPGYEQYF. DNA of the CDR3: TGCAGTGCAAAGCGCCCAGGGCCAGGGTACGAGCAGTACTTC.

This chain joins TRBV4-2 and TRBJ2-5; D gene unclear. The CDR3 runs 12 residues. CDR1 is LGHNA and CDR2 is YNFKEQ in the germline V gene. The V end lost 1 base, the J end lost 11 bases, and 11 bases lay between the germline ends. CDR3 protein: CASSQVDNEQYF. The CDR3 nucleotides read TGTGCCAGCAGCCAAGTAGACAATGAGCAGTACTTC.

As DNA, the CDR3 is TGTGCCAGCAGTTACCGGAGAATACCCTACGAGCAGTACTTC. This encodes CASSYRRIPYEQYF. The V and J genes are TRBV28 and TRBJ2-7, with D unresolved. Trimming stripped 4 bases from V and 2 bases from J, with 12 bases between. Germline V gene data show CDR1 as MDHEN and CDR2 as SYDVKM. CDR3 size: 14 residues.

The chain joins TRBV7-2 to TRBJ2-1; a weak D match, TRBD2 (6 bases). Germline V gene lookup returns CDR1 SGHTA and CDR2 FQGNSA. Trimming pared 8 bases from V and 2 bases from J, leaving 13 bases between. CDR3 length equals 14 residues. DNA for the CDR3: TGTGCCAGCCCCCCCCCGGGGGCCTACAATGAGCAGTTCTTC. This encodes CASPPPGAYNEQFF.

This clonotype turned up a few times. The V gene is TRBV29-1, the J gene TRBJ2-7; D possibly corresponds to TRBD2 (5 bases). Per germline, CDR1 SQVTM and CDR2 ANQGSEA. Trimming removed 4 bases from V and 2 bases from J, with 9 bases in between. The CDR3 contains 12 residues. CDR3 bases: TGCAGCGTTGGGAGCGGCACCTACGAGCAGTACTTC. Residues: CSVGSGTYEQYF.

V gene TRBV5-1 combines with J gene TRBJ2-4; 8 bases are a match to TRBD1. V shed 0 bases and J 13 bases; nucleotides not matched to a gene: 9. In germline, CDR1 is SGHRS, CDR2 YFSETQ. The CDR3 consists of 14 residues. CDR3 in DNA: TGCGCCAGCAGCTTGGGCAGGGGGCTGGAGGAGCAGTACTTC. Protein product: CASSLGRGLEEQYF.

This clonotype was seen once. The chain employs TRBV6-2 or TRBV6-3 and TRBJ2-5; 11 nucleotides align to TRBD1. The V and J ends lost 2 bases and 2 bases, in that order; junction bases with no gene match: 7. This CDR3 contains 17 residues. The V gene's germline CDR1 is MNHEY and CDR2 SVGEGT. CDR3 sequence: CASSYPTDRGHQETQYF. In DNA form, the CDR3 reads TGTGCCAGCAGTTACCCCACGGACAGGGGGCATCAAGAGACCCAGTACTTC.

The rearrangement uses TRBV7-6 and TRBJ2-3, with 7 bases aligning to TRBD1. The junction had 7 bases not matched to a gene; V was cut back by 4 bases and J by 0 bases. The CDR3 runs to 16 residues. The germline CDR1 and CDR2 sequences are SGHVS and FNYEAQ. The CDR3 is CASSSARQGSTDTQYF. The CDR3, as DNA: TGTGCCAGCAGCTCAGCGAGACAGGGAAGCACAGATACGCAGTATTTT.

This clonotype was seen a handful of times. The rearrangement joins TRBV7-2 to TRBJ1-6, with a possible D match to TRBD1 (6 bases). Germline assignment: CDR1 SGHTA and CDR2 FQGNSA. The CDR3 runs to 12 residues. The V and J ends lost 4 bases and 11 bases respectively, with 9 bases between them. The CDR3 reads CASSSQGPPLHF. CDR3 nucleotide sequence: TGTGCCAGCAGCTCACAGGGTCCACCCCTCCACTTT.

This clonotype showed up just a few times. V and J are TRBV27 and TRBJ2-7; TRBD1 might be the D (5 bases). V shed 8 bases and J shed 0 bases, with 14 bases lying between them. Germline CDR1 and CDR2: MNHEY and SMNVEV (reference sequence). The CDR3 totals 14 residues. The CDR3 DNA sequence: TGTGCCAGCGAGAACGTAGACAGCTCCTACGAGCAGTACTTC. Translated: CASENVDSSYEQYF.

This clonotype was seen more than once but under ten times. The gene calls are TRBV28 and TRBJ2-1, with 11 bases identical to TRBD2. The V gene end was trimmed by 6 bases and the J gene end by 4 bases; junction bases not matched to a gene: 2. CDR1 MDHEN and CDR2 SYDVKM come from the germline V gene. The length of the CDR3 is 14 residues. In DNA, the CDR3 is TGTGCCAGCAGGACTAGCGGGAATTACAATGAGCAGTTCTTC. As protein: CASRTSGNYNEQFF.

To note about this clonotype: Mismatch with germline at one junction end may stem from a read error. The chain is built from TRBV29-1 and TRBJ1-1, with D perhaps matching TRBD1 (6 bases). The CDR3 covers 16 residues. Per germline, CDR1 SQVTM and CDR2 ANQGSEA. CDR3: CSVDGVGGYLNTETFF. In DNA, the CDR3 is TGCAGCGTTGACGGCGTAGGGGGTTACCTAAACACTGAAACTTTCTTT.

The V gene is TRBV5-1, the J gene TRBJ1-1, with D unresolved. Germline loops: CDR1 SGHRS, CDR2 YFSETQ. V shed 0 bases and J shed 3 bases, with 15 bases lying between them. The CDR3 runs to 16 residues. Here the CDR3 reads CASSLDVRREHTEAFF. For the CDR3, the DNA is TGCGCCAGCAGCTTGGATGTGCGGCGGGAACACACTGAAGCTTTCTTT.

The CDR3 nucleotides read TGTGCCAGCACCCCCGGGGGGGAGCTGTTTTTT. This gives the protein CASTPGGELFF. The V call is TRBV28, the J call TRBJ2-2; D unclear. V was shortened by 7 bases and J by 8 bases, with 8 bases between the two germline ends. Looked up from germline, CDR1 is MDHEN and CDR2 is SYDVKM. The CDR3 contains 11 residues.

The chain employs TRBV11-2 and TRBJ2-7, with a possible D match to TRBD1 (6 bases). The CDR3 is made up of 17 amino acids. V lost 5 bases, J lost 3 bases, and 23 bases lay in between. In germline, CDR1 is SGHAT, CDR2 FQNNGV. The chain's CDR3 is CASSQIARIQGFYEQYF. DNA of the CDR3: TGTGCCAGCAGCCAAATAGCCCGGATACAGGGTTTCTACGAGCAGTACTTC.

The table lists this clonotype with a few counts. The V gene is TRBV28, the J gene TRBJ2-1; no clear D gene. Trimming took off 5 bases at V and 7 bases at J, with 15 bases between the two ends. The CDR3 has 14 residues. Germline V gene sequence: CDR1 MDHEN, CDR2 SYDVKM. As DNA, the CDR3 is TGTGCCAGCAGTCCGGACCGAGTCTTTAATGAGCAGTTCTTC. Protein product: CASSPDRVFNEQFF.

The chain employs TRBV20-1 and TRBJ1-3; a possible D gene is TRBD1 (5 bases). V shed 6 bases and J shed 0 bases, with 12 bases lying between them. CDR1 DFQATT and CDR2 SNEGSKA come from the germline V gene (reference sequence). The length of the CDR3 is 14 residues. CDR3: CSATDRSSGNTIYF. CDR3 in DNA: TGCAGTGCCACAGACAGAAGCTCTGGAAACACCATATATTTT.

J is TRBJ2-1 and V is TRBV12-3 or TRBV12-4; TRBD2 aligns across 8 bases. The V segment lost 5 bases and the J segment 4 bases; nucleotides outside the gene matches: 7. The CDR3 covers 15 residues. CDR3: CASSPSRGGYNEQFF. CDR3 sequence (DNA): TGTGCCAGCAGTCCCTCCCGCGGGGGGTACAATGAGCAGTTCTTC.

The chain links TRBV7-2 to TRBJ2-1, with D perhaps matching TRBD1 (6 bases). V lost 10 bases and J 6 bases, leaving 22 bases between the germline ends. Per the germline V gene, CDR1 is SGHTA and CDR2 is FQGNSA. There are 15 residues in the CDR3. The CDR3 DNA sequence: TGTGCCACCAAAATGGGACAACAAATATCCAATGAGCAGTTCTTC. This translates into CATKMGQQISNEQFF.

The V gene is TRBV7-3, the J gene TRBJ2-7, with 8 nucleotides matching TRBD2. This CDR3 has 14 amino acids. The germline gives CDR1 SGHTA, CDR2 FQGTGA. The ends lost 4 bases at V and 7 bases at J; junction bases unmatched: 9. In DNA form, the CDR3 reads TGTGCCAGCAGCTCCTCACAAATAGCGGGGGAGCAGTACTTC. It translates to CASSSSQIAGEQYF.

The chain joins TRBV30 to TRBJ2-3; TRBD1 matches at 8 bases. The V gene end was trimmed by 3 bases and the J gene end by 8 bases; junction bases not matched to a gene: 7. Germline V gene lookup returns CDR1 GTSNPN and CDR2 SVGIG (reference sequence). This CDR3 is built from 13 residues. The CDR3 bases are TGTGCCTGGAGGGGGACAGGTTGGGGTACGCAGTATTTT. Its translation is CAWRGTGWGTQYF.

The rearrangement links TRBV2 to TRBJ2-6; D perhaps matches TRBD1 (6 bases). The V end lost 11 bases, the J end lost 1 base, and 18 bases lay between the germline ends. Germline V gene sequence: CDR1 SNHLY, CDR2 FYNNEI. The CDR3 contains 16 residues. This CDR3 is CAGQRFGWSGANVLTF. DNA of the CDR3: TGTGCCGGACAGAGATTTGGGTGGTCTGGGGCCAACGTCCTGACTTTC. The variable domain in full, with the rest retrieved from reference TRBV2 and TRBJ2-6, is EPEVTQTPSHQVTQMGQEVILRCVPISNHLYFYWYRQILGQKVEFLVSFYNNEISEKSEIFDDQFSVERPDGSNFTLKIRSTKLEDSAMYFCAGQRFGWSGANVLTFGAGSRLTVL.